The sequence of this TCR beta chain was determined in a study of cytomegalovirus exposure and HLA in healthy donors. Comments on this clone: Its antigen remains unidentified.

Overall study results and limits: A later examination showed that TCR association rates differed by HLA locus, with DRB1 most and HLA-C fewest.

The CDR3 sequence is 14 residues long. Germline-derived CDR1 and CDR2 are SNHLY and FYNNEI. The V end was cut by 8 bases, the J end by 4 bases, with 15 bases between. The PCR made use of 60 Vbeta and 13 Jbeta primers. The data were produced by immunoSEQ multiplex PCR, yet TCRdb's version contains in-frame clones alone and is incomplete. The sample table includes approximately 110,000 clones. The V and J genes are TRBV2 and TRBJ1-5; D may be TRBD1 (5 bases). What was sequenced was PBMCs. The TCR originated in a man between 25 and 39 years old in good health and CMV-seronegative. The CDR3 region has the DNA TGTGCCAGCGGGTGGGACTCTTCGAATCAGCCCCAGCATTTT. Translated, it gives CASGWDSSNQPQHF.